This TCR delta chain was obtained from a study of Vδ1+ human thymocytes. Concerning this clone itself: The antigen is unknown.

Study-wide results and limits: Thymic TRG and TRD repertoires appeared highly polyclonal, with Gaussian CDR3 length distributions. Many TRG clonotypes were shared between donors; TRD repertoires were essentially private.

After alphabeta T cell depletion, CD3+ Vdelta1+ Vdelta2- thymocytes were sorted. Sequences come from RNA converted to cDNA by reverse transcription. Multiplex PCR used pooled V-gene forward primers and a constant-region reverse primer to amplify CDR3s. TCRdb reran clone calling via CATT on the multiplex PCR reads. The sample has about 53,000 delta-chain clones, roughly 15% seen once. V was shortened by 0 bases and J by 0 bases, with 32 bases between the two germline ends. The germline gives CDR1 TSWWSYY, CDR2 QGS. The CDR3 is made up of 23 amino acids. Sequencing was done on a sample of Vdelta1+ gamma-delta thymocytes from the thymus. The subset here: FACS-sorted CD3+ TCRalphabeta- TCRVdelta1+ TCRVdelta2- thymocytes. The chain carries TRDV1 and TRDJ1; TRDD3 is a possible D gene (6 bases). This sequence originates from a girl in the first two years of life who had congenital heart surgery. The CDR3 nucleotides are TGTGCTCTTGGGGAACTAGGTCCTCCCCAAAGGTTAGGGTACTGGGAGAACACCGATAAACTCATCTTT. It specifies CALGELGPPQRLGYWENTDKLIF.